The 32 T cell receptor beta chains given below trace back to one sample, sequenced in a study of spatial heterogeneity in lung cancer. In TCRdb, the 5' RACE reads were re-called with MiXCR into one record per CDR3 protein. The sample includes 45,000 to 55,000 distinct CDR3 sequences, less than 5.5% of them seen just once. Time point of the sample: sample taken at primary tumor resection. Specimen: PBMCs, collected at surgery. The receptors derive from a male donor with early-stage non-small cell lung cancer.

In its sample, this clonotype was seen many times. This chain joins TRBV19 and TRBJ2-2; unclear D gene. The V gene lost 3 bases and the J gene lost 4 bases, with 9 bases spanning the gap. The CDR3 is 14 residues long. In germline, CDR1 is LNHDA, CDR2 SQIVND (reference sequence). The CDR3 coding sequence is TGTGCCAGTAGTATTACCACCTCCACCGGGGAGCTGTTTTTT. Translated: CASSITTSTGELFF.

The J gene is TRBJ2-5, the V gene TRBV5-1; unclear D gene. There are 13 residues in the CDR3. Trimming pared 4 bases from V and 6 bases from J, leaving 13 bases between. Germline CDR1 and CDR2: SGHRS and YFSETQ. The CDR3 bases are TGCGCCAGCAGCCCGATCCATGGAAAGACCCAGTACTTC. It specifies CASSPIHGKTQYF.

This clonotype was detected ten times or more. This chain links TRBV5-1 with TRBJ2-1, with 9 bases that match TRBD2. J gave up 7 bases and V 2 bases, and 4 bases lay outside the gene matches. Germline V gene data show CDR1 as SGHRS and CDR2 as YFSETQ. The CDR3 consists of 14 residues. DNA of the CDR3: TGCGCCAGCAGCTTAGCGGGAGGAAAGAATGAGCAGTTCTTC. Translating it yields CASSLAGGKNEQFF.

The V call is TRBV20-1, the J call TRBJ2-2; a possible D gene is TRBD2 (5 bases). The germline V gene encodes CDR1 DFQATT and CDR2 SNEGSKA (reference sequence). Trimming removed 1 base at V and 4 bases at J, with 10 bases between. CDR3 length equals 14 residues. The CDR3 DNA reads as TGCAGTGCTAGAGGTTGGACTCGCACCGGGGAGCTGTTTTTT. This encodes CSARGWTRTGELFF.

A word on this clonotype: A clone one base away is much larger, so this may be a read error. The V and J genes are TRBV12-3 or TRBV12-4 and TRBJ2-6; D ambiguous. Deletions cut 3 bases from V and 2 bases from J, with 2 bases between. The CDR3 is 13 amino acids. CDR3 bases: TGTGCCAGCAGTTTCGCTGGGGCCAACGTCCTGACTTTC. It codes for CASSFAGANVLTF.

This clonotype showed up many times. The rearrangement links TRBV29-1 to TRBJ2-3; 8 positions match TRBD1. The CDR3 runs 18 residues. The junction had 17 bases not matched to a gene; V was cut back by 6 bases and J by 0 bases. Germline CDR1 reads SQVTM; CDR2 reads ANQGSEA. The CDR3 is CSVKEQGALGTSTDTQYF. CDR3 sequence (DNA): TGCAGCGTAAAGGAGCAGGGGGCCTTGGGGACTAGCACAGATACGCAGTATTTT.

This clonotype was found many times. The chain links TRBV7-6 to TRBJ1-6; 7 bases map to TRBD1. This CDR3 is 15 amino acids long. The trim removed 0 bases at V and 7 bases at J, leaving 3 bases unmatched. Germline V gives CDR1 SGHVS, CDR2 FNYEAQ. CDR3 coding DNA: TGTGCCAGCAGCTTAGCCGGGACAGAAAATTCACCCCTCCACTTT. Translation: CASSLAGTENSPLHF.

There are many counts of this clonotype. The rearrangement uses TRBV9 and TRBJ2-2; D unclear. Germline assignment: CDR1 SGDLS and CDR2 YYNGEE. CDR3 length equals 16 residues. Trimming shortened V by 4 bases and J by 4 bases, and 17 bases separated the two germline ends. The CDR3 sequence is CASSQLPEVPTGELFF. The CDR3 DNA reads TGTGCCAGCAGCCAGCTACCCGAGGTCCCCACCGGGGAGCTGTTTTTT. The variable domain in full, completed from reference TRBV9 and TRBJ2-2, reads DSGVTQTPKHLITATGQRVTLRCSPRSGDLSVYWYQQSLDQGLQFLIQYYNGEERAKGNILERFSAQQFPDLHSELNLSSLELGDSALYFCASSQLPEVPTGELFFGEGSRLTVL.

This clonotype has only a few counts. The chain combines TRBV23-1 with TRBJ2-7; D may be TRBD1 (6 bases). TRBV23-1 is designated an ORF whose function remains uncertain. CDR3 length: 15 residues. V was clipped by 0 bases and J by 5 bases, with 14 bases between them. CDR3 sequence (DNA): TGCGCCAGCAGTCAATCCCGGGACACCCGTCACGAGCAGTACTTC. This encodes CASSQSRDTRHEQYF.

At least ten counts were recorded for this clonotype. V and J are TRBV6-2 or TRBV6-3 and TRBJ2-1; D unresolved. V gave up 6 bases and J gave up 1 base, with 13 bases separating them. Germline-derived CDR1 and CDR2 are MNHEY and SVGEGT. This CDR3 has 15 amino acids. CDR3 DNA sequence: TGTGCCAGCAGAGGCCGGGCCGGGTCCTACAATGAGCAGTTCTTC. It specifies CASRGRAGSYNEQFF.

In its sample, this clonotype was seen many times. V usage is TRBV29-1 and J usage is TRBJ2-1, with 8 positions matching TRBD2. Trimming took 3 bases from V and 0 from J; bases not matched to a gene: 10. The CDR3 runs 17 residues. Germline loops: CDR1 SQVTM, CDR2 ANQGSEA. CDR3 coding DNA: TGCAGCGTTGAGTTAGCGGGGATATTAAGCTCCTACAATGAGCAGTTCTTC. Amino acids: CSVELAGILSSYNEQFF.

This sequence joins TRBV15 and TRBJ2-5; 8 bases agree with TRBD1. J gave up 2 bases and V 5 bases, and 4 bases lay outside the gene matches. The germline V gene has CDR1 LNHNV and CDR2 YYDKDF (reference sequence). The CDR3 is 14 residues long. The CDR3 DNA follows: TGTGCCACCAGCCGTTACAGGGGGCAAGAGACCCAGTACTTC. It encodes CATSRYRGQETQYF.

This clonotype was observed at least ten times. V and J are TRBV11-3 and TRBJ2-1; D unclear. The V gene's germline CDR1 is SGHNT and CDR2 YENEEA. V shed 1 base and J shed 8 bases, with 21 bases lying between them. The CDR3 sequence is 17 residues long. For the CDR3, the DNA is TGTGCCAGCAGCTTAGCCCCCCCCTCACCATCTCAGGATGAGCAGTTCTTC. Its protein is CASSLAPPSPSQDEQFF.

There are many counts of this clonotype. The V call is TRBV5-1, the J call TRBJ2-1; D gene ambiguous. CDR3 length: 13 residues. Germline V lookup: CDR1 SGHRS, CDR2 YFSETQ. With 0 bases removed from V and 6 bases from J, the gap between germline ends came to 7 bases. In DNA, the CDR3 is TGCGCCAGCAGCTTGGCACAAAGCAATGAGCAGTTCTTC. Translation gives CASSLAQSNEQFF.

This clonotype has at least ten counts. The CDR3 loop reads CSARETDTQYF. The CDR3 bases are TGCAGTGCTAGAGAGACAGATACGCAGTATTTT. V gene TRBV20-1 combines with J gene TRBJ2-3, with D unclear. In germline, CDR1 is DFQATT, CDR2 SNEGSKA (reference sequence). Trimming shortened V by 0 bases and J by 3 bases, and 1 base separated the two germline ends. This CDR3 has 11 residues.

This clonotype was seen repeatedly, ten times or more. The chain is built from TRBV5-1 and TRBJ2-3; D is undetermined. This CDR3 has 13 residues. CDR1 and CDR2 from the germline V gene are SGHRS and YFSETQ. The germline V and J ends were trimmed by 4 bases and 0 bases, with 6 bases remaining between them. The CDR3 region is CASSQDSTDTQYF. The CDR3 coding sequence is TGCGCCAGCAGCCAGGATAGCACAGATACGCAGTATTTT.

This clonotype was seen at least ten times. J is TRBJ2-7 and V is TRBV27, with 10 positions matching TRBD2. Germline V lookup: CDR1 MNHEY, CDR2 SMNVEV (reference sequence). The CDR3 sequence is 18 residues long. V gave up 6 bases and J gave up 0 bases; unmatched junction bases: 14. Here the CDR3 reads CASSPIRTSGTLSYEQYF. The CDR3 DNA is TGTGCCAGCAGCCCAATCAGGACTAGCGGTACCCTCTCCTACGAGCAGTACTTC.

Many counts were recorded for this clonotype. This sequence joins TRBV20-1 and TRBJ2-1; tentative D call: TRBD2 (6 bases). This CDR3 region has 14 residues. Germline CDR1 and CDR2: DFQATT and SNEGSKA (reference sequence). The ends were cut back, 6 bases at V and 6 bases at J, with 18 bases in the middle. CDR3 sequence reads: CSASGLPIGNEQFF. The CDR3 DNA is TGCAGTGCCTCGGGACTCCCTATCGGCAATGAGCAGTTCTTC.

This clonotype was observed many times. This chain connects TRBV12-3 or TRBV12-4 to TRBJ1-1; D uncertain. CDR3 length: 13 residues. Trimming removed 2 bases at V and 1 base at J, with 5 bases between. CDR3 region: CASSLKANTEAFF. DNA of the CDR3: TGTGCCAGCAGTTTAAAAGCGAACACTGAAGCTTTCTTT.

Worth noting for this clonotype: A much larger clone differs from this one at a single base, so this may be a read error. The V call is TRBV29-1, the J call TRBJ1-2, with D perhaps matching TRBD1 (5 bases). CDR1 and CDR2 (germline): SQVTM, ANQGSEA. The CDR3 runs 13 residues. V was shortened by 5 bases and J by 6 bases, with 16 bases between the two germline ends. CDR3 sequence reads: CSVTADSANGYTF. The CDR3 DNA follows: TGCAGCGTTACAGCAGACAGCGCTAATGGCTACACCTTC.

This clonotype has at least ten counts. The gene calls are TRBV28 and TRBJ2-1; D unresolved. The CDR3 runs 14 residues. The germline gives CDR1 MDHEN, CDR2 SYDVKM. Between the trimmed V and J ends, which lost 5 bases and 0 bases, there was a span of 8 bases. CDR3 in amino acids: CASSVTSSYNEQFF. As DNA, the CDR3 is TGTGCCAGCAGTGTAACGAGCTCCTACAATGAGCAGTTCTTC. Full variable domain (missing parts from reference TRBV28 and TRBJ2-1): DVKVTQSSRYLVKRTGEKVFLECVQDMDHENMFWYRQDPGLGLRLIYFSYDVKMKEKGDIPEGYSVSREKKERFSLILESASTNQTSMYLCASSVTSSYNEQFFGPGTRLTVL.

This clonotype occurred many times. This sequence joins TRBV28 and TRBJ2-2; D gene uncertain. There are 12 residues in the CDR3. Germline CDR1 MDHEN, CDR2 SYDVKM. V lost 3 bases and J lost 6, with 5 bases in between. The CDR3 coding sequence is TGTGCCAGCAGTTTCTTCTCCGGGGAGCTGTTTTTT. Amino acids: CASSFFSGELFF.

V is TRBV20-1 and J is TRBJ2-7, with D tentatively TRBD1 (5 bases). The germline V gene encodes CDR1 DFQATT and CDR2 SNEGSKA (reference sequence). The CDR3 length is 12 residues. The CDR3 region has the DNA TGCAGAGCCAGGGCAGGGACCTACGAGCAGTACTTC. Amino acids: CRARAGTYEQYF.

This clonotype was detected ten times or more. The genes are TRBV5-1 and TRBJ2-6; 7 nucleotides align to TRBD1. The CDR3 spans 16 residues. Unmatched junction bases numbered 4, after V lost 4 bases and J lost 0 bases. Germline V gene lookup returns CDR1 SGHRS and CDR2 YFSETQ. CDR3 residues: CASSGDSISGANVLTF. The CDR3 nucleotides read TGCGCCAGCAGCGGGGACAGTATCTCTGGGGCCAACGTCCTGACTTTC.

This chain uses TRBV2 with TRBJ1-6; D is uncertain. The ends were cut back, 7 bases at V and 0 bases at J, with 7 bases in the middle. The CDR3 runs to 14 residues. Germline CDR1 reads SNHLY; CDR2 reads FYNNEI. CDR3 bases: TGTGCCAGCAAGGGAGGCTCCTATAATTCACCCCTCCACTTT. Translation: CASKGGSYNSPLHF.

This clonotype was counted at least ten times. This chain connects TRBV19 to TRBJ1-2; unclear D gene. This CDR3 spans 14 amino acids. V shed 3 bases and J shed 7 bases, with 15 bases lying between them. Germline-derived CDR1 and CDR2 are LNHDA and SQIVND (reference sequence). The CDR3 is CASSMVLQQPGYTF. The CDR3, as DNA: TGTGCCAGTAGTATGGTTTTACAGCAGCCTGGCTACACCTTC.

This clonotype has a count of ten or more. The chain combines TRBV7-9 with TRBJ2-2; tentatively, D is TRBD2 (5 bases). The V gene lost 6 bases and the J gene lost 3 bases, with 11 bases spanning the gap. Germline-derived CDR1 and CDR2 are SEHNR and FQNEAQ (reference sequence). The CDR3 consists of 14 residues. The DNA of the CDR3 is TGTGCCAGCAGGTCCGGACTCGACACCGGGGAGCTGTTTTTT. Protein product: CASRSGLDTGELFF.

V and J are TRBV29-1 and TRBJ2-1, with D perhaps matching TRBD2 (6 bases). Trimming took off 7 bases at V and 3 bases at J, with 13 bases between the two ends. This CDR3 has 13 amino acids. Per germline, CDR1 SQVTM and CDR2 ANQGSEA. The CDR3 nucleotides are TGCAGCGGCCGCTCTAGCGTCTACAATGAGCAGTTCTTC. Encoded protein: CSGRSSVYNEQFF.

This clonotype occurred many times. The CDR3 here is CASSPSPSNTGELFF. The CDR3 nucleotides read TGCGCCAGCAGCCCCTCACCCTCTAACACCGGGGAGCTGTTTTTT. This rearrangement joins TRBV4-3 to TRBJ2-2; D gene unclear. The CDR3 runs 15 residues. V lost 4 bases and J lost 2, with 11 bases in between. Looked up from germline, CDR1 is LGHNA and CDR2 is YSLEER.

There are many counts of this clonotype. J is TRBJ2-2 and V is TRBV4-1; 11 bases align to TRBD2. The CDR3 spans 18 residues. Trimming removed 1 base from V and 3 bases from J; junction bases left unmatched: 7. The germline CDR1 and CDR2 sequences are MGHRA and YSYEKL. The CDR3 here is CASSQVGRSGRDTGELFF. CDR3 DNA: TGCGCCAGCAGCCAAGTTGGTCGTAGCGGGAGGGACACCGGGGAGCTGTTTTTT.

The CDR3 sequence: CASSLFGLAGTQETQYF. CDR3 nucleotide sequence: TGTGCCAGCAGCTTGTTCGGGCTAGCGGGTACCCAAGAGACCCAGTACTTC. The genes are TRBV5-4 and TRBJ2-5, with 8 bases identical to TRBD2. This CDR3 comprises 17 residues. J was trimmed by 1 base and V by 1 base; bases with no gene match: 9. Germline CDR1 reads SGHNT; CDR2 reads YYREEE (reference sequence).

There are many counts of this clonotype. The CDR3 DNA reads as TGTGCCAGCAGTCCCATGACCGGGACTAGCGGCTCCTCCTACAATGAGCAGTTCTTC. Protein: CASSPMTGTSGSSYNEQFF. The chain has TRBV27 and TRBJ2-1; 11 bases fit TRBD2. This CDR3 is built from 19 residues. V was clipped by 5 bases and J by 0 bases; unmatched bases: 12. Germline V gives CDR1 MNHEY, CDR2 SMNVEV (reference sequence).